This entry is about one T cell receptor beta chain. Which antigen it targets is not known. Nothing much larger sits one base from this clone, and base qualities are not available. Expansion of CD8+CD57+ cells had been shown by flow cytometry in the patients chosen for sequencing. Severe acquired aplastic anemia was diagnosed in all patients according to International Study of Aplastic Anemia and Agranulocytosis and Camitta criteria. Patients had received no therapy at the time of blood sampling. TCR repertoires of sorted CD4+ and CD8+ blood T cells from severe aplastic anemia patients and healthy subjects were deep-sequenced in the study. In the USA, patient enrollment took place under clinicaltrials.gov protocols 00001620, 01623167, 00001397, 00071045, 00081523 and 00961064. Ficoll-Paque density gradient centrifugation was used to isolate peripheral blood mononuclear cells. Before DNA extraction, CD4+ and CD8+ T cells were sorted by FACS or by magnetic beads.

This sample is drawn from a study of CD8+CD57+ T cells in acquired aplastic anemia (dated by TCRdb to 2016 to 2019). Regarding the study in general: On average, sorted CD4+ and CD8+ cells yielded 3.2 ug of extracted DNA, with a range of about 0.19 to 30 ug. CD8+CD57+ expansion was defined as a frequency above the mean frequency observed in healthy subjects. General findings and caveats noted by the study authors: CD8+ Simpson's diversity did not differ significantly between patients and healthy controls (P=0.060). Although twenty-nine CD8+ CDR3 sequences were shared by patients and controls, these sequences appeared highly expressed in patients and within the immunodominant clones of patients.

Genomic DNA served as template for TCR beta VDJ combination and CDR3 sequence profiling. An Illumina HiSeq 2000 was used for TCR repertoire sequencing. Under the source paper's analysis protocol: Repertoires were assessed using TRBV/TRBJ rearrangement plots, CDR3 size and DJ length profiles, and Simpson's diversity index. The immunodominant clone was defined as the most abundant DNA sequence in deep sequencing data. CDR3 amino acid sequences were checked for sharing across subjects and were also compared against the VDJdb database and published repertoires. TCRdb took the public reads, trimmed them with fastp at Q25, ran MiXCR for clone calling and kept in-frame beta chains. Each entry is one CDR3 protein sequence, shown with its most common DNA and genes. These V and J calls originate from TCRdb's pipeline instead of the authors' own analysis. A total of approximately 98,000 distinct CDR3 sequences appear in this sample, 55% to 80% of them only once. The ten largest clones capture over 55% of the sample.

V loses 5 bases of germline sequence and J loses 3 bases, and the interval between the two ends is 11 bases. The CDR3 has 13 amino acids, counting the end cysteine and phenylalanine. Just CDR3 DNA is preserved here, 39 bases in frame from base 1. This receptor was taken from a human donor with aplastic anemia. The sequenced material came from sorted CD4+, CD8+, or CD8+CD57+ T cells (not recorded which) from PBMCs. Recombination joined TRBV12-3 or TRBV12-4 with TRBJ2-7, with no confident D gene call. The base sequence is TGTGCCAGCAGTCGGCCTGGAAACTACGAGCAGTACTTC. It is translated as CASSRPGNYEQYF.